One sample yielded the 18 T cell receptor beta chains listed below, sequenced in a study of T-cell reconstitution after alpha-beta-depleted transplantation in children. Using unique molecular identifiers, the investigators prepared the TCRbeta library. Via MiXCR, TCRdb re-called the PCR reads, giving one row per CDR3 protein. The table includes 250,000 to 400,000 distinct CDR3 sequences, around 25% detected once. Material: PBMCs, mostly from graft donor cells, obtained 180 days after TCRalphabeta/CD19-depleted stem cell transplant. Receptor source: a male patient younger than 18 who had a stem cell transplant for acute lymphoblastic leukemia, so the T cells may come from the graft donor.

This clonotype was counted a few times. The rearrangement uses TRBV5-1 and TRBJ2-1; 7 nucleotides match TRBD1. CDR3 length: 14 residues. Germline CDR1 reads SGHRS; CDR2 reads YFSETQ. J gave up 12 bases and V 0 bases, and 9 bases lay outside the gene matches. This CDR3 is CASSLGQGLRGQFF. The CDR3 coding sequence is TGCGCCAGCAGCTTGGGACAGGGTCTAAGGGGGCAGTTCTTC. Together with reference TRBV5-1 and TRBJ2-1, the CDR3 gives the full variable domain: KAGVTQTPRYLIKTRGQQVTLSCSPISGHRSVSWYQQTPGQGLQFLFEYFSETQRNKGNFPGRFSGRQFSNSRSEMNVSTLELGDSALYLCASSLGQGLRGQFFGPGTRLTVL.

The chain recombines TRBV4-2 with TRBJ2-2; perhaps TRBD2 as D (6 bases). This CDR3 is built from 14 residues. V lost 7 bases and J 4 bases, leaving 13 bases between the germline ends. From germline, CDR1 is LGHNA and CDR2 YNFKEQ. The CDR3 reads CASIPGVITGELFF. In DNA form, the CDR3 reads TGTGCCAGCATCCCGGGGGTGATCACCGGGGAGCTGTTTTTT.

This clonotype was detected only a few times. The V gene is TRBV5-1, the J gene TRBJ1-4; 9 bases are a match to TRBD1. V dropped 4 bases and J dropped 8; count of bases not matched to a gene: 12. Germline V gene sequence: CDR1 SGHRS, CDR2 YFSETQ. The CDR3 length is 16 residues. CDR3 amino acids: CASSLLRQGGKEKLFF. CDR3 DNA sequence: TGCGCCAGCAGCCTGCTCCGACAGGGGGGAAAAGAAAAACTGTTTTTT. The whole variable domain, remainder taken from reference TRBV5-1 and TRBJ1-4, is KAGVTQTPRYLIKTRGQQVTLSCSPISGHRSVSWYQQTPGQGLQFLFEYFSETQRNKGNFPGRFSGRQFSNSRSEMNVSTLELGDSALYLCASSLLRQGGKEKLFFGSGTQLSVL.

The table lists this clonotype with a few counts. The rearrangement uses TRBV20-1 and TRBJ1-2; D is possibly TRBD1 (5 bases). Germline loops: CDR1 DFQATT, CDR2 SNEGSKA (reference sequence). The CDR3 is 17 residues long. The ends were cut back, 1 base at V and 3 bases at J, with 21 bases in the middle. The CDR3 sequence: CSARGGVDSLKYYGYTF. CDR3 bases: TGCAGTGCTAGAGGGGGCGTAGACAGCCTTAAGTACTATGGCTACACCTTC.

The V gene is TRBV5-4, the J gene TRBJ2-3; 9 nucleotides line up with TRBD2. With V trimmed by 0 bases and J by 0 bases, 5 bases remained unmatched. Per the germline V gene, CDR1 is SGHNT and CDR2 is YYREEE (reference sequence). The CDR3 runs 17 residues. CDR3 bases: TGTGCCAGCAGCTTGGGACTAGCGGCATGGAGCACAGATACGCAGTATTTT. It is translated as CASSLGLAAWSTDTQYF.

This chain joins TRBV5-1 and TRBJ2-1; 11 bases match TRBD2. This CDR3 is built from 16 residues. With 0 bases clipped from V and 5 bases from J, the junction kept 4 bases outside the gene matches. From germline, CDR1 is SGHRS and CDR2 YFSETQ. The CDR3 sequence is CASSLVPLAGDNEQFF. CDR3 bases: TGCGCCAGCAGCTTGGTTCCACTAGCGGGAGACAATGAGCAGTTCTTC.

This chain uses TRBV29-1 with TRBJ2-7, with TRBD1 matching 10 bases. This CDR3 has 16 amino acids. Trimming removed 3 bases from V and 2 bases from J; junction bases left unmatched: 10. Germline V gene lookup returns CDR1 SQVTM and CDR2 ANQGSEA. DNA for the CDR3: TGCAGCGTTGATCTCCCGGACAGGGGGGCCCCCTACGAGCAGTACTTC. Residues: CSVDLPDRGAPYEQYF.

The chain has TRBV6-5 and TRBJ2-1, with a possible D match to TRBD2 (7 bases). Trimming pared 6 bases from V and 7 bases from J, leaving 19 bases between. CDR3 size: 15 residues. Germline CDR1 is MNHEY and CDR2 is SVGAGI. The CDR3 reads CASRLGLGGRNEQFF. Written as DNA, the CDR3 is TGTGCCAGCAGATTAGGACTAGGGGGTCGTAATGAGCAGTTCTTC.

The chain joins TRBV7-9 to TRBJ1-3; D is uncertain. Germline V gene sequence: CDR1 SEHNR, CDR2 FQNEAQ (reference sequence). V lost 5 bases to trimming and J lost 0 bases, with 11 bases between them. This CDR3 has 15 residues. The CDR3 loop reads CASSLKFNSGNTIYF. CDR3 in DNA: TGTGCCAGCAGCCTGAAATTCAACTCTGGAAACACCATATATTTT. Full variable domain (rest looked up from reference TRBV7-9 and TRBJ1-3): DTGVSQNPRHKITKRGQNVTFRCDPISEHNRLYWYRQTLGQGPEFLTYFQNEAQLEKSRLLSDRFSAERPKGSFSTLEIQRTEQGDSAMYLCASSLKFNSGNTIYFGEGSWLTVV.

The rearrangement links TRBV7-9 to TRBJ1-5; TRBD1 might be the D (5 bases). Germline V gives CDR1 SEHNR, CDR2 FQNEAQ (reference sequence). There are 14 residues in the CDR3. V was trimmed by 5 bases and J by 4 bases, leaving 12 bases between them. The CDR3 protein is CASSRGRDNQPQHF. Written as DNA, the CDR3 is TGTGCCAGCAGCCGCGGCAGGGATAATCAGCCCCAGCATTTT.

The table lists this clonotype with a few counts. The rearrangement links TRBV5-1 to TRBJ1-2; a weak D match, TRBD1 (6 bases). The CDR3 is 17 amino acids. Trimming pared 4 bases from V and 3 bases from J, leaving 22 bases between. Germline V gives CDR1 SGHRS, CDR2 YFSETQ. The CDR3, as DNA: TGCGCCAGCAGCGCCAGGGGCCTGACTGGGATTGACTATGGCTACACCTTC. As protein: CASSARGLTGIDYGYTF.

The table lists this clonotype with a few counts. Written as DNA, the CDR3 is TGTGCCAGCAGGGGGCGGGAGGGCTCCGAGCAGTACTTC. Amino acid sequence: CASRGREGSEQYF. V is TRBV6-1 and J is TRBJ2-7, with 9 nucleotides matching TRBD2. CDR3 length: 13 amino acids. Germline-derived CDR1 and CDR2 are MNHNS and SASEGT. V lost 6 bases, J lost 6 bases, and 6 bases stayed unmatched.

At least ten counts were recorded for this clonotype. The genes are TRBV20-1 and TRBJ2-5, with 8 positions matching TRBD2. V lost 0 bases, J lost 1 base, and 4 bases stayed unmatched. The CDR3 is 15 amino acids. CDR1 is DFQATT, CDR2 SNEGSKA, per germline (reference sequence). The DNA of the CDR3 is TGCAGTGCTAGAGATCGGGGGGGTCCCCAAGAGACCCAGTACTTC. Its protein product is CSARDRGGPQETQYF.

This chain links TRBV10-3 with TRBJ2-7, with D uncertain. The germline gives CDR1 ENHRY, CDR2 SYGVKD. V lost 4 bases to trimming and J lost 5 bases, with 15 bases between them. The CDR3 is 14 amino acids. CDR3 in amino acids: CAISAFQSLDEQYF. As DNA, the CDR3 is TGTGCCATCAGTGCTTTCCAGTCCCTAGACGAGCAGTACTTC.

J is TRBJ2-7 and V is TRBV15; the D gene is possibly TRBD1 (6 bases). The CDR3 has 14 amino acids. Deletions cut 3 bases from V and 2 bases from J, with 11 bases between. CDR1 is LNHNV and CDR2 is YYDKDF in the germline V gene (reference sequence). The CDR3 loop is CATSSRGQTYEQYF. CDR3 sequence (DNA): TGTGCCACCAGCAGTCGAGGACAGACCTACGAGCAGTACTTC.

The table lists this clonotype with a few counts. This sequence joins TRBV20-1 and TRBJ1-2, with 7 positions matching TRBD1. From germline, CDR1 is DFQATT and CDR2 SNEGSKA (reference sequence). V shed 3 bases and J 3 bases; nucleotides not matched to a gene: 4. The CDR3 loop spans 13 amino acids. CDR3 nucleotides: TGCAGTGCTAGCCACAGGGGCGACTATGGCTACACCTTC. Amino acid sequence: CSASHRGDYGYTF.

This clonotype appeared many times. The rearrangement joins TRBV27 to TRBJ2-3, with 7 bases fitting TRBD2. With 4 bases clipped from V and 0 bases from J, the junction kept 7 bases outside the gene matches. Germline V gene lookup returns CDR1 MNHEY and CDR2 SMNVEV (reference sequence). The CDR3 is 16 amino acids. The DNA for the CDR3 is TGTGCCAGCAGTTATGTTAGCGGGTTTAGCACAGATACGCAGTATTTT. It yields the protein CASSYVSGFSTDTQYF.

The chain employs TRBV7-8 and TRBJ2-7; 8 nucleotides line up with TRBD1. The CDR3 sequence is 14 residues long. The germline CDR1 and CDR2 sequences are SGHVS and FQNEAQ. Germline trimming cut 3 bases from V and 3 bases from J; bases unmatched to any gene: 4. The CDR3 DNA follows: TGTGCCAGCAGCTTGACAGGGGCCCTCTACGAGCAGTACTTC. Amino acids: CASSLTGALYEQYF.